The rows below give T cell receptor beta chains drawn from one sample of a study of blood T cell repertoires in COVID-19. Data came from immunoSEQ multiplex PCR; TCRdb stores just in-frame clones and leaves some out. Among about 110,000 clones listed, 88% were seen once. Sequenced sample: peripheral blood. These receptors came from a man in his fifties or sixties with active or convalescent COVID-19. Each CDR3 is given with its conserved first and last residue. The D gene is left open where the match is weak. The size entry is marked missing in some rows and otherwise reads once, few, many or a size class.

>TRBV9|12|TRBJ2-3|-|-
CASSVEGEAQYF
TGTGCCAGCAGCGTAGAGGGGGAAGCGCAGTATTTT
>TRBV19|13|TRBJ2-5|-|-
CASSIGGAETQYF
TGTGCCAGTAGTATAGGTGGGGCGGAGACCCAGTACTTC
>TRBV5-6|15|TRBJ1-1|TRBD1|-
CASRAGTGRNTEAFF
TGTGCCAGCAGGGCCGGGACAGGGCGGAACACTGAAGCTTTCTTT
>TRBV28|15|TRBJ2-1|TRBD1|few
CASSNRDRVGNEQFF
TGTGCCAGCAGTAACCGGGACAGGGTCGGGAATGAGCAGTTCTTC
>TRBV7-8|14|TRBJ1-1|TRBD1|-
CASSLESGGNRAFF
TGTGCCAGCAGCTTAGAGTCAGGGGGCAATCGGGCTTTCTTT
>TRBV19|15|TRBJ1-4|-|-
CASSIGRAGNEKLFF
TGTGCCAGTAGTATTGGGAGGGCAGGCAATGAAAAACTGTTTTTT
>TRBV11-3|14|TRBJ2-3|TRBD2|-
CASSPTAGADTQYF
TGTGCCAGCAGCCCCACAGCGGGGGCCGATACGCAGTATTTT
>TRBV4-3|15|TRBJ1-2|TRBD1|-
CASSPRTGRIYGYTF
TGCGCCAGCAGCCCCCGGACAGGGCGGATCTATGGCTACACCTTC
>TRBV30|12|TRBJ2-7|-|once
CAWSVRGIEQYF
TGTGCCTGGAGTGTACGAGGAATCGAGCAGTACTTC
>TRBV14|16|TRBJ1-4|TRBD1|-
CASSSRGRGVNEKLFF
TGTGCCAGCAGTTCCAGGGGGCGCGGGGTAAATGAAAAACTGTTTTTT
>TRBV7-6|16|TRBJ2-7|TRBD2|once
CASSLVFRGSSYEQYF
TGTGCCAGCAGCTTAGTTTTCCGCGGGAGCTCCTACGAGCAGTACTTC